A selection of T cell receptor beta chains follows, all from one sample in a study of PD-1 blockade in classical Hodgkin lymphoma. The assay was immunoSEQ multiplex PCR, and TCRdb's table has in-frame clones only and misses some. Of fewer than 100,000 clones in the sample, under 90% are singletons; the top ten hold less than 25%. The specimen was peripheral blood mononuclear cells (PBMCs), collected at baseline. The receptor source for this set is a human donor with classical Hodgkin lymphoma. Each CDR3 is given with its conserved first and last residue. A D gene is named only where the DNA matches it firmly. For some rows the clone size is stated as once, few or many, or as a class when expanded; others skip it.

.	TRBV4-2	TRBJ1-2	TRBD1	CASSSRTGSNYGYTF	TGTGCCAGCAGCTCCCGGACAGGCTCTAACTATGGCTACACCTTC
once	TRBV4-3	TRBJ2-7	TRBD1	CASSMMGRGNHYEQYF	TGCGCCAGCAGCATGATGGGCAGGGGGAACCACTACGAGCAGTACTTC
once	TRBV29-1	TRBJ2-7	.	CSVTEGPSEQYF	TGCAGCGTTACAGAAGGACCGTCCGAGCAGTACTTC
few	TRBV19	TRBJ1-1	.	CASSQIREQVNTEAFF	TGTGCCAGTAGTCAAATCAGGGAGCAGGTGAACACTGAAGCTTTCTTT
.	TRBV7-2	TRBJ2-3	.	CASSLAQAASYF	TGTGCCAGCAGCTTAGCGCAGGCTGCTTCGTATTTT
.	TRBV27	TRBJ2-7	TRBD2	CASSHGRGATYEQYF	TGTGCCAGCAGTCACGGGCGGGGGGCGACCTACGAGCAGTACTTC
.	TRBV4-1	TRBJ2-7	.	CASSQTFYEQYF	TGCGCCAGCAGCCAGACTTTCTACGAGCAGTACTTC
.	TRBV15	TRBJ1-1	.	CATSRDSRLNTEAFF	TGTGCCACCAGCAGGGACTCAAGGCTGAACACTGAAGCTTTCTTT
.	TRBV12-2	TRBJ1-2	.	CASRLDRAPQNYGYTF	TGTGCAAGTCGCTTAGACCGGGCCCCCCAGAACTATGGCTACACCTTC
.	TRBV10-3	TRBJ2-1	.	CAISFQQGVNEQFF	TGTGCCATCAGTTTCCAACAGGGAGTCAATGAGCAGTTCTTC
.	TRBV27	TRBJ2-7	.	CASSLPTGDPYEQYF	TGTGCCAGCAGCCTACCGACAGGTGATCCGTACGAGCAGTACTTC
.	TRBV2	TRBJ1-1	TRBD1	CASRGTGLNTEAFF	TGTGCCAGCAGGGGGACAGGCTTGAACACTGAAGCTTTCTTT
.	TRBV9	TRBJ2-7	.	CASSVGQGLMYEQYF	TGTGCCAGCAGCGTAGGTCAGGGGCTCATGTACGAGCAGTACTTC
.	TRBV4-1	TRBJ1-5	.	CASSQEISRGNQPQHF	TGCGCCAGCAGCCAAGAAATTTCACGGGGCAATCAGCCCCAGCATTTT
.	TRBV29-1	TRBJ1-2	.	CSVAFSDYGYTF	TGCAGCGTTGCCTTTTCGGATTATGGCTACACCTTC
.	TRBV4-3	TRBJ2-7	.	CASSQVVSYEQYF	TGCGCCAGCAGCCAGGTAGTTTCCTACGAGCAGTACTTC
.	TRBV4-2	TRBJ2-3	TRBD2	CASSQGGSPTDTQYF	TGTGCCAGCAGCCAAGGCGGGAGCCCGACAGATACGCAGTATTTT
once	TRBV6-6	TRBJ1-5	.	CASSLGGGSSNQPQHF	TGTGCCAGCAGTCTGGGGGGGGGCTCCAGCAATCAGCCCCAGCATTTT
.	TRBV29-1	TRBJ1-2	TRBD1	CSVEAMTGDYGYTF	TGCAGCGTTGAAGCCATGACAGGGGACTATGGCTACACCTTC
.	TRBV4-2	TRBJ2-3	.	CASSQELPDTQYF	TGTGCCAGCAGCCAAGAACTGCCAGATACGCAGTATTTT
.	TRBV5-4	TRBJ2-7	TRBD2	CASSQAFRLGGKGAYEQYF	TGTGCCAGCAGCCAGGCGTTTAGACTGGGGGGGAAGGGAGCCTACGAGCAGTACTTC
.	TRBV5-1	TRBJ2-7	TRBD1	CASSFLRGPYEQYF	TGCGCCAGCAGCTTTTTAAGGGGGCCCTACGAGCAGTACTTC
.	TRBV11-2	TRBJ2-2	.	CASSLAVGINTGELFF	TGTGCCAGCAGCTTAGCGGTAGGGATTAACACCGGGGAGCTGTTTTTT
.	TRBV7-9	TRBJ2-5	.	CASSTGGSQETQYF	TGTGCCAGCAGCACCGGAGGGTCCCAAGAGACCCAGTACTTC
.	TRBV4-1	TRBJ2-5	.	CASSQGPIETQYF	TGCGCCAGCAGCCAAGGTCCAATAGAGACCCAGTACTTC
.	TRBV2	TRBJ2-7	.	CASSEARGFGEQYF	TGTGCCAGCAGTGAAGCGAGAGGGTTTGGAGAGCAGTACTTC
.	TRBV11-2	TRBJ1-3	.	CASSLLQGHHSGNTIYF	TGTGCCAGCAGCTTACTACAGGGCCACCACTCTGGAAACACCATATATTTT
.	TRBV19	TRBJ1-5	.	CASSIVGGNQPQHF	TGTGCCAGTAGTATAGTAGGAGGCAATCAGCCCCAGCATTTT
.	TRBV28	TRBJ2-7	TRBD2	CASPWREQPAYEQYF	TGTGCCAGCCCTTGGCGGGAGCAGCCCGCGTACGAGCAGTACTTC
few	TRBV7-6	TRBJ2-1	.	CASSLVSYSGGTPYNEQFF	TGTGCCAGCAGCTTAGTGTCGTACTCAGGGGGGACCCCTTACAATGAGCAGTTCTTC
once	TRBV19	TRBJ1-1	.	CASSRPKGSMNTEAFF	TGTGCCAGTAGTAGGCCGAAGGGTTCTATGAACACTGAAGCTTTCTTT
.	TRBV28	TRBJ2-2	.	CASSLVGDTNTGELFF	TGTGCCAGCAGTTTAGTGGGGGACACGAACACCGGGGAGCTGTTTTTT
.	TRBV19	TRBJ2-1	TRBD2	CASSEPRTSGRFNEQFF	TGTGCCAGTAGTGAGCCCCGGACTAGCGGGAGGTTCAATGAGCAGTTCTTC
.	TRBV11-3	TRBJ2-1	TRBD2	CASSLGLAGGPTHNEQFF	TGTGCCAGCAGCTTAGGGCTAGCGGGAGGGCCGACCCACAATGAGCAGTTCTTC
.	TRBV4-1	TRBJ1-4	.	CASSQILDSRNEKLFF	TGCGCCAGCAGCCAAATCCTGGACAGTCGTAATGAAAAACTGTTTTTT
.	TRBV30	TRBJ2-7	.	CAWKGVSGSYEQYF	TGTGCCTGGAAAGGGGTCAGCGGCTCCTACGAGCAGTACTTC
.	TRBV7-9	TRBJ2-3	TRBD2	CASLLGGSTDTQYF	TGTGCCAGCCTCCTCGGGGGGAGCACAGATACGCAGTATTTT
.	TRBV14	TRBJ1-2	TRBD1	CASSIGDRSRGYTF	TGTGCCAGCAGCATAGGGGACAGGTCGCGGGGCTACACCTTC
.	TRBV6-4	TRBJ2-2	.	CASGNTGELFF	TGTGCCAGCGGGAACACCGGGGAGCTGTTTTTT
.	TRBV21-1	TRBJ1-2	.	CASNRITPRSGVSPYGYTF	TGTGCCAGCAACCGCATTACGCCACGATCTGGGGTGAGCCCCTATGGCTACACCTTC
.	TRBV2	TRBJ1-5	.	CASSGLSSNQPQHF	TGTGCCAGCAGTGGTTTATCCAGCAATCAGCCCCAGCATTTT
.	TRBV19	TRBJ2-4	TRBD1	CASSSDRGPKNIQYF	TGTGCCAGTAGCAGTGACAGGGGGCCCAAAAACATTCAGTACTTC
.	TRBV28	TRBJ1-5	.	CASRVTGPSNQPQHF	TGTGCCAGCAGAGTCACGGGACCGAGCAATCAGCCCCAGCATTTT
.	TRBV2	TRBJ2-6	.	CASSWSGANVLTF	TGTGCCAGTTCATGGTCTGGGGCCAACGTCCTGACTTTC
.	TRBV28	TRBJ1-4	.	CASSLGGSNEKLFF	TGTGCCAGCAGTTTGGGCGGCTCTAATGAAAAACTGTTTTTT
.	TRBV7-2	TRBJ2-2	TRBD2	CASSPPLGLAGAGTGELFF	TGTGCCAGCAGCCCTCCTTTGGGACTAGCGGGAGCGGGCACCGGGGAGCTGTTTTTT
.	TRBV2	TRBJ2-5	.	CASNVEGAKETQYF	TGTGCCAGCAATGTGGAGGGTGCAAAAGAGACCCAGTACTTC
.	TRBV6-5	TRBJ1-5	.	CASSQDLGGNQPQHF	TGTGCCAGCAGCCAAGACTTGGGGGGCAATCAGCCCCAGCATTTT
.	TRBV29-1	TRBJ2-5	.	CSVRQEGVQYF	TGCAGCGTACGACAGGAAGGGGTCCAGTACTTC
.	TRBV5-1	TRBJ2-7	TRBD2	CASSTGLAVHEQYF	TGCGCCAGCAGCACGGGACTAGCTGTACACGAGCAGTACTTC
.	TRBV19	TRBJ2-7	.	CASSIGDSYEQYF	TGTGCCAGTAGTATCGGGGACTCCTACGAGCAGTACTTC
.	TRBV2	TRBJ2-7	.	CASRHEGGVYEQYF	TGTGCCAGCAGGCACGAGGGGGGAGTCTACGAGCAGTACTTC
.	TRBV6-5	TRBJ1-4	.	CASSYSTGGAEKLFF	TGTGCCAGCAGTTACTCGACAGGAGGAGCGGAAAAACTGTTTTTT
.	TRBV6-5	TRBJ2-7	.	CASSYRAAYEQYF	TGTGCCAGCAGTTACCGTGCAGCCTACGAGCAGTACTTC
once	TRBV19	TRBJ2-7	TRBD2	CASSSGTSVVDEQYF	TGTGCCAGTAGTTCAGGGACTAGCGTTGTTGACGAGCAGTACTTC
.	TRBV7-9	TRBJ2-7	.	CASSSGVGTYEQYF	TGTGCCAGCAGCTCGGGGGTGGGCACTTACGAGCAGTACTTC
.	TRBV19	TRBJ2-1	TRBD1	CASRLDRGENNEQFF	TGTGCCAGTAGATTAGACAGGGGGGAGAACAATGAGCAGTTCTTC